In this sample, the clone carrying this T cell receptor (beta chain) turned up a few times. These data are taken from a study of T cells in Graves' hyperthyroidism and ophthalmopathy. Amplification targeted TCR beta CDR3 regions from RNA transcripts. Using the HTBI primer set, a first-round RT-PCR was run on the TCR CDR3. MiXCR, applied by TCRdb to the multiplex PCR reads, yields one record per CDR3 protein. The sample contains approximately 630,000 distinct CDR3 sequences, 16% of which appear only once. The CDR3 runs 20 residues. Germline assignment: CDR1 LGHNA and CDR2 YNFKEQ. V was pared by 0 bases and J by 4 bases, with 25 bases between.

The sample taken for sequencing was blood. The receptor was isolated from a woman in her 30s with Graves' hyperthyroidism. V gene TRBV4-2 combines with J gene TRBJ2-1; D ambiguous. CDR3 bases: TGTGCCAGCAGCCAAGAGGAGAGGCACGGTTACACGCTGGGTTACAATGAGCAGTTCTTC. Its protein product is CASSQEERHGYTLGYNEQFF.